The 32 T cell receptor beta chains presented below share a single source sample, sequenced in a study of T cell repertoires in cytomegalovirus infection (dated by TCRdb to the late 2010s). What this sample's treatment or condition label stands for: in vitro stimulation with specific CMV peptide epitopes to enrich CMV-specific T cells. No cognate antigen is known for these TCRs. The sample was run on an Illumina HiSeq 1500. TCRdb reran the public reads through fastp at Q25 and MiXCR, keeping productive beta chains. Rows are combined by CDR3 protein, so each entry shows the most common genes and DNA. Present in this sample are roughly 570,000 distinct CDR3 sequences, approximately 40% of which were seen just once. The ten largest clonotypes hold 48% of the sample. Sequenced material: cultured PBMCs, taken from culture after CMV antigen stimulation. The receptors originated from a human donor in good health (CMV status not recorded). Some clones in this sample may be carry-over from other donors' samples.

This chain links TRBV12-3 or TRBV12-4 with TRBJ1-4; 7 bases line up with TRBD1. The V segment lost 7 bases and the J segment 8 bases; nucleotides outside the gene matches: 1. There are 11 residues in the CDR3. DNA for the CDR3: TGTGCCAGCATGACAGGGGAAAAACTGTTTTTT. Translated: CASMTGEKLFF.

This rearrangement joins TRBV15 to TRBJ2-7; TRBD1 matches at 12 bases. This CDR3 region has 17 residues. Germline trimming cut 3 bases from V and 4 bases from J; bases unmatched to any gene: 10. The V gene's germline CDR1 is LNHNV and CDR2 YYDKDF (reference sequence). As DNA, the CDR3 is TGTGCCACCAGCAGCCGGGACAGGGGGCGCCCGGGTTACGAGCAGTACTTC. The encoded protein is CATSSRDRGRPGYEQYF.

V usage is TRBV7-2 and J usage is TRBJ2-3, with 10 bases matching TRBD1. The V and J ends lost 1 base and 6 bases, in that order; junction bases with no gene match: 7. The CDR3 is 16 residues long. The germline gives CDR1 SGHTA, CDR2 FQGNSA. This chain's CDR3 is CASSLVGQGPGDTQYF. The CDR3 region has the DNA TGTGCCAGCAGCTTAGTGGGACAGGGGCCGGGGGATACGCAGTATTTT.

There are a few counts of this clonotype. The gene calls are TRBV12-3 or TRBV12-4 and TRBJ2-5; TRBD1 matches at 11 bases. J gave up 5 bases and V 8 bases, and 4 bases lay outside the gene matches. The CDR3 is made up of 13 amino acids. The CDR3 sequence: CASGQGAAETQYF. CDR3 in DNA: TGTGCCAGCGGACAGGGGGCTGCGGAGACCCAGTACTTC.

This clonotype has more than one count but fewer than ten. The chain is built from TRBV7-6 and TRBJ2-1, with 9 bases that match TRBD2. The CDR3 is 17 amino acids. Trimming at V came to 5 bases and at J to 8 bases, leaving 16 bases not matched to a gene. CDR1 is SGHVS and CDR2 is FNYEAQ in the germline V gene. The CDR3, as DNA: TGTGCCAGCAGCCTAGTATTGGCGGGAGGGTCTAGCGATGAGCAGTTCTTC. It yields the protein CASSLVLAGGSSDEQFF.

The chain joins TRBV7-4 to TRBJ2-3; D remains unclear. The CDR3 is 12 residues long. V was clipped by 6 bases and J by 2 bases, with 6 bases between them. CDR1 and CDR2 from the germline V gene are SGHVT and SQSDAQ. CDR3 in DNA: TGTGCCAGCAGGAGGTTCACAGATACGCAGTATTTT. This translates into CASRRFTDTQYF.

This clonotype was recorded a few times. V usage is TRBV7-2 and J usage is TRBJ1-2; D is unclear. The CDR3 sequence is 13 residues long. CDR1 and CDR2 from the germline V gene are SGHTA and FQGNSA. V was clipped by 7 bases and J by 2 bases, with 11 bases between them. The CDR3 loop is CASTEMWNYGYTF. In DNA form, the CDR3 reads TGTGCCAGCACCGAGATGTGGAACTATGGCTACACCTTC.

This clonotype was seen at least ten times. This chain uses TRBV7-8 with TRBJ2-2; maybe TRBD1 (5 bases). The CDR3 has 16 amino acids. The germline V gene encodes CDR1 SGHVS and CDR2 FQNEAQ. Trimming pared 5 bases from V and 2 bases from J, leaving 15 bases between. The CDR3 loop reads CASSPLVGVNTGELFF. The CDR3 DNA reads TGTGCCAGCAGCCCCCTTGTAGGGGTTAACACCGGGGAGCTGTTTTTT.

Comments on this clonotype: One end of the junction fails to match germline, which may point to a read error. The V call is TRBV12-3 or TRBV12-4, the J call TRBJ2-1; D may be TRBD1 (5 bases). The CDR3 has 14 amino acids. The CDR3, as DNA: TGTCCCAGCAGTTTAAGGGGATCCTACAATGAGCAGTTCTTC. It is translated as CPSSLRGSYNEQFF.

V and J are TRBV20-1 and TRBJ1-4; TRBD1 is a possible D gene (6 bases). There are 13 residues in the CDR3. Germline CDR1 is DFQATT and CDR2 is SNEGSKA (reference sequence). The ends were cut back, 6 bases at V and 5 bases at J, with 13 bases in the middle. CDR3 region: CSAIGQMNEKLFF. The CDR3 coding sequence is TGCAGTGCCATCGGACAGATGAATGAAAAACTGTTTTTT.

This clonotype was seen only a few times. J is TRBJ2-1 and V is TRBV6-1; a weak D match, TRBD2 (6 bases). V was clipped by 4 bases and J by 0 bases, with 13 bases between them. The germline gives CDR1 MNHNS, CDR2 SASEGT. The CDR3 has 16 amino acids. The CDR3 DNA reads TGTGCCAGCAGTGTCTGGAGGGGAAGCTCCTACAATGAGCAGTTCTTC. This sequence encodes CASSVWRGSSYNEQFF.

The chain links TRBV7-4 to TRBJ1-1; 7 bases line up with TRBD1. The CDR3 length is 14 residues. The trim removed 3 bases at V and 4 bases at J, leaving 5 bases unmatched. Looked up from germline, CDR1 is SGHVT and CDR2 is SQSDAQ. This CDR3 reads CASSFDRVVTEAFF. The CDR3 DNA follows: TGTGCCAGCAGCTTCGACAGGGTGGTCACTGAAGCTTTCTTT.

This clonotype was seen repeatedly, ten times or more. The chain combines TRBV6-2 or TRBV6-3 with TRBJ2-7; possibly TRBD2 for D (6 bases). Per germline, CDR1 MNHEY and CDR2 SVGEGT. The CDR3 has 14 residues. The germline V and J ends were trimmed by 5 bases and 3 bases, with 14 bases remaining between them. This CDR3 reads CASSRSGLIYEQYF. In nucleotides, the CDR3 is TGTGCCAGCAGTAGATCGGGACTGATCTACGAGCAGTACTTC.

The CDR3 DNA reads as TGTGCCAGCAGTTACGGGACAGCGGGGTACGGGCCCCAGCATTTT. Amino acid sequence: CASSYGTAGYGPQHF. The chain employs TRBV12-3 or TRBV12-4 and TRBJ1-5; the match to TRBD1 covers 7 bases. V dropped 4 bases and J dropped 9; count of bases not matched to a gene: 12. The CDR3 has 15 residues.

The chain uses TRBV19 and TRBJ2-1; the match to TRBD1 covers 8 bases. Unmatched junction bases numbered 13, after V lost 4 bases and J lost 5 bases. There are 17 residues in the CDR3. Germline CDR1 reads LNHDA; CDR2 reads SQIVND (reference sequence). The CDR3 region is CASSKRTGPRSHNEQFF. CDR3 coding DNA: TGTGCCAGTAGTAAGCGGACAGGGCCTAGGTCCCACAATGAGCAGTTCTTC.

This chain joins TRBV6-1 and TRBJ1-3; perhaps TRBD1 as D (5 bases). The germline gives CDR1 MNHNS, CDR2 SASEGT. This CDR3 has 16 residues. The ends were cut back, 6 bases at V and 2 bases at J, with 17 bases in the middle. The CDR3 spells CASRGLVFETGNTIYF. CDR3 coding DNA: TGTGCCAGCAGGGGGCTGGTTTTCGAGACTGGAAACACCATATATTTT.

This clonotype is a singleton in its sample. The chain couples TRBV7-2 to TRBJ1-3; tentative D call: TRBD1 (5 bases). The CDR3 length is 18 residues. The V end lost 0 bases, the J end lost 4 bases, and 19 bases lay between the germline ends. The germline CDR1 and CDR2 sequences are SGHTA and FQGNSA. CDR3 amino acids: CASSLALGKGVAGNTIYF. CDR3 bases: TGTGCCAGCAGCTTAGCGCTTGGTAAAGGGGTGGCCGGAAACACCATATATTTT. Looking up the rest from reference TRBV7-2 and TRBJ1-3 gives the full variable domain: GAGVSQSPSNKVTEKGKDVELRCDPISGHTALYWYRQSLGQGLEFLIYFQGNSAPDKSGLPSDRFSAERTGGSVSTLTIQRTQQEDSAVYLCASSLALGKGVAGNTIYFGEGSWLTVV.

This rearrangement joins TRBV20-1 to TRBJ2-7, with 10 bases identical to TRBD2. Germline CDR1 is DFQATT and CDR2 is SNEGSKA (reference sequence). V lost 6 bases and J lost 0; bases outside the gene matches: 8. The length of the CDR3 is 15 residues. CDR3: CSAPDPSGGSYEQYF. DNA of the CDR3: TGCAGTGCCCCGGATCCTAGCGGGGGCTCCTACGAGCAGTACTTC.

This clonotype was counted between two and nine times. J is TRBJ1-2 and V is TRBV9; no reliable D call. Trimming left V 4 bases short and J 7 bases short, with 20 bases between. This CDR3 has 15 amino acids. Germline V gene sequence: CDR1 SGDLS, CDR2 YYNGEE. The CDR3 bases are TGTGCCAGCAGCCCCCGGGATTGGAGTCTTAGTGGCTACACCTTC. This gives the protein CASSPRDWSLSGYTF.

This clonotype came up a few times. The chain employs TRBV12-3 or TRBV12-4 and TRBJ1-4; no definite D call. With 2 bases removed from V and 8 bases from J, the gap between germline ends came to 15 bases. CDR3 length: 15 amino acids. CDR3 nucleotide sequence: TGTGCCAGCAGTTTACAAGGGTTGGGGAGGGAAAAACTGTTTTTT. It codes for CASSLQGLGREKLFF.

This clonotype showed up just a few times. The chain joins TRBV7-6 to TRBJ2-2; perhaps TRBD2 as D (5 bases). The CDR3 has 15 amino acids. The germline gives CDR1 SGHVS, CDR2 FNYEAQ. V was cut by 4 bases and J by 0 bases, with 9 bases left in between. The DNA of the CDR3 is TGTGCCAGCAGCTCTCAGCGGTCGAACACCGGGGAGCTGTTTTTT. Amino acids: CASSSQRSNTGELFF.

This clonotype appeared a few times. The chain joins TRBV6-1 to TRBJ1-5; D remains ambiguous. The CDR3 loop spans 12 amino acids. CDR1 and CDR2 from the germline V gene are MNHNS and SASEGT. V was pared by 4 bases and J by 4 bases, with 5 bases between. This CDR3 reads CASSVFNQPQHF. The CDR3 DNA reads as TGTGCCAGCAGTGTTTTTAATCAGCCCCAGCATTTT.

The chain couples TRBV9 to TRBJ2-1, with 7 bases aligning to TRBD2. This CDR3 has 14 residues. V lost 0 bases and J lost 5; bases outside the gene matches: 2. Germline V gene data show CDR1 as SGDLS and CDR2 as YYNGEE. The CDR3 region has the DNA TGTGCCAGCAGCGTAGCTAGCGGTCACAATGAGCAGTTCTTC. It specifies CASSVASGHNEQFF.

The rearrangement joins TRBV27 to TRBJ1-5; D is uncertain. The germline CDR1 and CDR2 sequences are MNHEY and SMNVEV (reference sequence). The CDR3 length is 13 residues. Trimming stripped 5 bases from V and 5 bases from J, with 10 bases between. As DNA, the CDR3 is TGTGCCAGCAGTCCCCGGGAGGATCAGCCCCAGCATTTT. Protein product: CASSPREDQPQHF.

This clonotype has a count of ten or more. The V and J genes are TRBV7-2 and TRBJ2-5, with TRBD2 matching over 11 bases. CDR1 SGHTA and CDR2 FQGNSA come from the germline V gene. The CDR3 sequence is 14 residues long. With 5 bases clipped from V and 6 bases from J, the junction kept 5 bases outside the gene matches. In DNA form, the CDR3 reads TGTGCCAGCAGCCCGGGACTAGCGGAGAAGACCCAGTACTTC. Translation: CASSPGLAEKTQYF.

The chain has TRBV20-1 and TRBJ2-7; D is unclear. The V gene lost 0 bases and the J gene lost 2 bases, with 11 bases spanning the gap. CDR1 and CDR2 (germline): DFQATT, SNEGSKA (reference sequence). The CDR3 runs to 14 residues. The CDR3 DNA sequence: TGCAGTGCTAGAGATATACAGAAAGCCTACGAGCAGTACTTC. Translation: CSARDIQKAYEQYF.

V is TRBV12-3 or TRBV12-4 and J is TRBJ2-1; the D gene is possibly TRBD2 (5 bases). Deletions cut 6 bases from V and 12 bases from J, with 18 bases between. The CDR3 consists of 13 residues. CDR3 residues: CASSSPTDFSQFF. The CDR3 DNA is TGTGCCAGCAGCTCCCCGACGGACTTTTCGCAGTTCTTC.

The chain recombines TRBV20-1 with TRBJ2-7, with D hard to call. V lost 3 bases to trimming and J lost 6 bases, with 9 bases between them. Germline V CDR1 and CDR2: DFQATT, SNEGSKA (reference sequence). The CDR3 totals 11 residues. CDR3 DNA: TGCAGTGCTAGTTCCGGACCCGAGCAGTACTTC. As protein: CSASSGPEQYF.

The chain recombines TRBV6-6 with TRBJ1-4, with 10 bases matching TRBD1. The ends lost 6 bases at V and 6 bases at J; junction bases unmatched: 4. CDR1 is MNHNY and CDR2 is SVGAGI in the germline V gene (reference sequence). There are 14 residues in the CDR3. CDR3 amino acids: CASRWTGGDEKLFF. The CDR3 bases are TGTGCCAGCAGATGGACAGGGGGGGATGAAAAACTGTTTTTT.

This sequence joins TRBV11-2 and TRBJ1-2; the D is unclear. The CDR3 is 14 amino acids. V was trimmed by 4 bases and J by 2 bases, leaving 11 bases between them. Germline V gene lookup returns CDR1 SGHAT and CDR2 FQNNGV. CDR3 residues: CASSSLKRNYGYTF. DNA for the CDR3: TGTGCCAGCAGCTCACTGAAGAGGAACTATGGCTACACCTTC.

This clonotype turned up a few times. V is TRBV7-2 and J is TRBJ2-3, with TRBD2 identical over 7 bases. The CDR3 spans 17 residues. V shed 2 bases and J 4 bases; nucleotides not matched to a gene: 12. Looked up from germline, CDR1 is SGHTA and CDR2 is FQGNSA. The CDR3 reads CASSLTRLGAGADTQYF. In DNA, the CDR3 is TGTGCCAGCAGCTTAACCCGCCTCGGGGCGGGGGCAGATACGCAGTATTTT.

This chain connects TRBV20-1 to TRBJ2-2; possible D gene TRBD1, 6 bases. V dropped 1 base and J dropped 5 bases, with 11 bases sitting between them. This CDR3 has 14 amino acids. CDR1 is DFQATT and CDR2 is SNEGSKA in the germline V gene (reference sequence). In DNA, the CDR3 is TGCAGTGCTAGAGGAAGGGGGTGGACCGGGGAGCTGTTTTTT. Residues: CSARGRGWTGELFF.